These 14 T cell receptor beta chains came from one sample sequenced in a study of blood T cell repertoires in COVID-19. Generated by immunoSEQ multiplex PCR, the TCRdb table keeps only in-frame clones and is missing some. The sample contains 250,000 to 350,000 clones, 80% to 90% of which appear only once. Input material: peripheral blood. The receptors here all came from a woman between 70 and 85 years old with COVID-19, enrolled during active disease.

The chain has TRBV20-1 and TRBJ2-1; 9 bases agree with TRBD2. Germline V gene lookup returns CDR1 DFQATT and CDR2 SNEGSKA (reference sequence). Losses at the gene ends were 3 bases for V and 6 bases for J; bases not matched to a gene: 6. The CDR3 is 14 residues long. The CDR3 bases are TGCAGTGCTAGTAGAGCGGGGGGCTTCAATGAGCAGTTCTTC. This sequence encodes CSASRAGGFNEQFF.

The chain couples TRBV2 to TRBJ1-2; maybe TRBD1 (5 bases). Looked up from germline, CDR1 is SNHLY and CDR2 is FYNNEI. The CDR3 runs 16 residues. The germline V and J ends were trimmed by 7 bases and 4 bases, with 22 bases remaining between them. The CDR3 loop reads CASTMGMAGGGYGYTF. For the CDR3, the DNA is TGTGCCAGCACCATGGGGATGGCGGGGGGGGGCTATGGCTACACCTTC.

The V call is TRBV21-1, the J call TRBJ1-1; the table's D call of TRBD1 was not tested on the DNA. TRBV21-1 is reported as a pseudogene. The CDR3 spans 12 residues. CDR3 sequence (DNA): TGTGCCAGCAGCAAACAGGGGTCCGAAGCTTTCTTT. Its protein product is CASSKQGSEAFF.

The chain recombines TRBV6-4 with TRBJ2-3, with TRBD2 identical over 13 bases. The germline V gene encodes CDR1 MRHNA and CDR2 SNTAGT. This CDR3 contains 15 residues. Unmatched junction bases numbered 3, after V lost 6 bases and J lost 3 bases. The chain's CDR3 is CASSETSGGTDTQYF. The CDR3 DNA follows: TGTGCCAGCAGCGAGACTAGCGGGGGGACAGATACGCAGTATTTT.

This clone turned up a few times. The V gene is TRBV24-1, the J gene TRBJ2-1; the match to TRBD2 covers 7 bases. With 2 bases clipped from V and 2 bases from J, the junction kept 5 bases outside the gene matches. Germline V lookup: CDR1 KGHDR, CDR2 SFDVKD. The CDR3 runs 16 residues. The CDR3 loop reads CATSDSSSGAYNEQFF. CDR3 coding DNA: TGTGCCACCAGTGATTCATCCAGCGGGGCCTACAATGAGCAGTTCTTC.

The V call is TRBV30, the J call TRBJ1-5; 7 positions agree with TRBD1. The CDR3 consists of 11 residues. Trimming took 1 base from V and 11 from J; bases not matched to a gene: 2. Looked up from germline, CDR1 is GTSNPN and CDR2 is SVGIG (reference sequence). CDR3: CAWSEGATQHF. The CDR3 DNA follows: TGTGCCTGGAGTGAGGGGGCGACCCAGCATTTT.

J is TRBJ2-3 and V is TRBV28, with TRBD2 as a possible D gene (6 bases). The germline V gene has CDR1 MDHEN and CDR2 SYDVKM. Between the trimmed V and J ends, which lost 5 bases and 6 bases, there was a span of 18 bases. The CDR3 length is 15 residues. CDR3 amino acids: CASSPRTEGRDTQYF. Here the CDR3 DNA reads TGTGCCAGCAGTCCCCGGACGGAGGGCCGGGATACGCAGTATTTT.

V is TRBV14 and J is TRBJ2-2; D is perhaps TRBD2 (6 bases). V was cut by 5 bases and J by 4 bases, with 14 bases left in between. CDR1 SGHDN and CDR2 FVKESK come from the germline V gene. The CDR3 runs to 15 residues. Written as DNA, the CDR3 is TGTGCCAGCAGCTCAGGGAGGCAAGCCACCGGGGAGCTGTTTTTT. Amino acid sequence: CASSSGRQATGELFF. Combining the CDR3 with reference TRBV14 and TRBJ2-2 gives the whole variable domain EAGVTQFPSHSVIEKGQTVTLRCDPISGHDNLYWYRRVMGKEIKFLLHFVKESKQDESGMPNNRFLAERTGGTYSTLKVQPAELEDSGVYFCASSSGRQATGELFFGEGSRLTVL.

The J gene is TRBJ1-5, the V gene TRBV30, with D maybe TRBD1 (6 bases). Germline-derived CDR1 and CDR2 are GTSNPN and SVGIG (reference sequence). The CDR3 runs to 13 residues. Trimming stripped 2 bases from V and 5 bases from J, with 10 bases between. CDR3 loop: CAWSPNRDQPQHF. CDR3 bases: TGTGCCTGGAGTCCGAACAGGGATCAGCCCCAGCATTTT.

The CDR3 DNA reads as TGTGCCAGCAGTGAGGGCAGGGGGACAGAGCAGTACTTC. Its translation: CASSEGRGTEQYF. The J gene is TRBJ2-7, the V gene TRBV6-4; 7 bases fit TRBD1. The CDR3 runs to 13 residues. Germline CDR1 reads MRHNA; CDR2 reads SNTAGT. J gave up 7 bases and V 3 bases, and 6 bases lay outside the gene matches.

The chain uses TRBV2 and TRBJ2-2; 7 bases line up with TRBD2. CDR3 size: 15 residues. Germline V gives CDR1 SNHLY, CDR2 FYNNEI. After removal of 5 bases from V and 2 bases from J, the junction contained 5 bases not matched to a gene. The CDR3 protein is CASSLGLLNTGELFF. The DNA of the CDR3 is TGTGCCAGCAGTTTGGGACTACTAAACACCGGGGAGCTGTTTTTT.

In its sample, this clone was seen a few times. V and J are TRBV6-1 and TRBJ1-1; D uncertain. V was shortened by 2 bases and J by 3 bases, with 10 bases between the two germline ends. In germline, CDR1 is MNHNS, CDR2 SASEGT. This CDR3 comprises 14 residues. The DNA for the CDR3 is TGTGCCAGCAGTGAATGGAGGTCCTACACTGAAGCTTTCTTT. Encoded protein: CASSEWRSYTEAFF.

The gene calls are TRBV9 and TRBJ2-3; 7 nucleotides align to TRBD2. The CDR3 runs 15 residues. Germline CDR1 reads SGDLS; CDR2 reads YYNGEE. V was clipped by 2 bases and J by 3 bases; unmatched bases: 6. The CDR3 region has the DNA TGTGCCAGCAGCGTGATGGGGAGGGAGACAGATACGCAGTATTTT. Amino acids: CASSVMGRETDTQYF.

The chain uses TRBV10-3 and TRBJ2-3; D is possibly TRBD2 (5 bases). Germline V lookup: CDR1 ENHRY, CDR2 SYGVKD. V dropped 6 bases and J dropped 0 bases, with 13 bases sitting between them. The CDR3 has 15 residues. CDR3 sequence (DNA): TGTGCCATCAGCCCCCCTCCGGGAAGCACAGATACGCAGTATTTT. It is translated as CAISPPPGSTDTQYF.